Here is one TCR beta chain with its context. The antigen is unknown. This table comes from immunoSEQ multiplex PCR, and its TCRdb copy is limited to in-frame clones, with some not included. The data show 35,000 to 55,000 clones, 94% seen once. The data were obtained in a study of human thymus T cells. The germline CDR1 and CDR2 sequences are LGHNA and YNFKEQ. V shed 1 base and J shed 8 bases, with 12 bases lying between them. The CDR3 is made up of 14 amino acids. Findings and limits, study-wide: Thymic as well as blood repertoires seemed to favor certain V and J genes unevenly.

Healthy Finnish infants undergoing corrective surgery for congenital heart defects were the donors. Only four of the eight donors provided an approximately 0.5-1 mL blood sample. All available leukocytes, rather than a set cell count, yielded the blood DNA. Sample: blood. The sequence came from a boy under two years old with a congenital heart defect but otherwise immunologically healthy. The rearrangement links TRBV4-2 to TRBJ2-1, with D possibly being TRBD1 (5 bases). CDR3 DNA: TGTGCCAGCAGCCAAGGGGCCTGGGGCGATGAGCAGTTCTTC. This encodes CASSQGAWGDEQFF.